Below are 20 T cell receptor beta chains sequenced from a single sample in a study of regulatory T cells in long-lasting Graves disease. Regarding time point: persistent/refractory GD, antithyroid drugs over 5 years with positive TRAb. RNA from PBMCs was the source of the TCR library. To make TCR beta libraries, researchers used iRepertoire HTBI primers and Arm-PCR of CDR3 regions. TCRdb itself ran the multiplex PCR reads through MiXCR, one entry per CDR3 protein. This table has around 400,000 distinct CDR3 sequences, 20% to 25% appearing once. Sequences were derived from peripheral blood mononuclear cells (PBMCs), sampled when the disease was refractory, from a patient treated with antithyroid drugs. Source of these receptors: a woman between 40 and 50 years old with Graves disease.

A few counts support this clonotype. This rearrangement joins TRBV29-1 to TRBJ2-4; D gene unclear. The ends were cut back, 5 bases at V and 9 bases at J, with 11 bases in the middle. Germline CDR1 SQVTM, CDR2 ANQGSEA. The CDR3 consists of 11 residues. The CDR3 loop reads CSVSVSVIQYF. In DNA, the CDR3 is TGCAGCGTTTCAGTATCAGTCATTCAGTACTTC.

This chain uses TRBV30 with TRBJ2-7; either TRBD1 or TRBD2 may supply D (5 bases each). CDR1 is GTSNPN and CDR2 is SVGIG in the germline V gene (reference sequence). The ends were cut back, 3 bases at V and 7 bases at J, with 19 bases in the middle. The CDR3 contains 14 residues. Written as DNA, the CDR3 is TGTGCCTGGAGCCGAAGCGAGGGGAATAGGGAGCAGTACTTC. The encoded protein is CAWSRSEGNREQYF.

This chain uses TRBV14 with TRBJ1-1, with TRBD1 as a possible D gene (6 bases). Germline lookup yields CDR1 SGHDN and CDR2 FVKESK. The CDR3 sequence is 14 residues long. The V gene lost 2 bases and the J gene lost 2 bases, with 9 bases spanning the gap. CDR3 DNA: TGTGCCAGCAGCCAATGGACAGCAAACACTGAAGCTTTCTTT. Translation: CASSQWTANTEAFF.

This chain links TRBV12-5 with TRBJ2-3; possibly TRBD2 for D (5 bases). The V gene's germline CDR1 is LGHNT and CDR2 FRNRAP. This CDR3 comprises 13 residues. Trimming removed 2 bases at V and 15 bases at J, with 18 bases between. CDR3 bases: TGTGCTAGTGGTTTGTCTACAAGCGGAGCCTCCTATTTT. It is translated as CASGLSTSGASYF. The variable domain in full, completed from reference TRBV12-5 and TRBJ2-3, reads DARVTQTPRHKVTEMGQEVTMRCQPILGHNTVFWYRQTMMQGLELLAYFRNRAPLDDSGMPKDRFSAEMPDATLATLKIQPSEPRDSAVYFCASGLSTSGASYFGPGTRLTVL.

This clonotype has at least ten counts. The rearrangement uses TRBV27 and TRBJ2-7; TRBD2 aligns across 8 bases. Trimming removed 2 bases from V and 1 base from J; junction bases left unmatched: 10. This CDR3 is 17 amino acids long. Germline CDR1 and CDR2: MNHEY and SMNVEV (reference sequence). CDR3: CASSLGSSGSLSYEQYF. The CDR3 bases are TGTGCCAGCAGTTTAGGATCCAGCGGGAGCTTATCCTACGAGCAGTACTTC.

The J gene is TRBJ2-5, the V gene TRBV3-1; the D call may be TRBD1 or TRBD2 (5 bases each). CDR1 and CDR2 (germline): LGHDT, YNNKEL (reference sequence). The CDR3 runs to 16 residues. Deletions cut 3 bases from V and 2 bases from J, with 16 bases between. CDR3 DNA: TGTGCCAGCAGCCAGCGCCGTGACGGGGCTCAAGAGACCCAGTACTTC. This translates into CASSQRRDGAQETQYF.

The chain links TRBV5-1 to TRBJ2-7, with 8 bases fitting TRBD1. Trimming cost V 1 base and J 1 base; bases outside gene matches: 4. The CDR3 is 15 amino acids. Germline CDR1 SGHRS, CDR2 YFSETQ. CDR3 coding DNA: TGCGCCAGCAGCTTGAACGGGGACAGGTCCTACGAGCAGTACTTC. Translated: CASSLNGDRSYEQYF. Full variable domain (rest looked up from reference TRBV5-1 and TRBJ2-7): KAGVTQTPRYLIKTRGQQVTLSCSPISGHRSVSWYQQTPGQGLQFLFEYFSETQRNKGNFPGRFSGRQFSNSRSEMNVSTLELGDSALYLCASSLNGDRSYEQYFGPGTRLTVT.

This clonotype was seen just once. The V and J genes are TRBV30 and TRBJ1-2; possible D gene TRBD1, 6 bases. Per germline, CDR1 GTSNPN and CDR2 SVGIG (reference sequence). V was shortened by 1 base and J by 8 bases, with 14 bases between the two germline ends. CDR3 length: 13 residues. This CDR3 is CAWSAPEQGGYTF. The CDR3 nucleotides read TGTGCCTGGAGTGCCCCCGAACAGGGAGGCTACACCTTC.

This clonotype was observed many times. V usage is TRBV2 and J usage is TRBJ2-1; D gene uncertain. Deletions cut 3 bases from V and 3 bases from J, with 9 bases between. The CDR3 contains 14 residues. Germline CDR1 is SNHLY and CDR2 is FYNNEI. Here the CDR3 reads CASSDENIYNEQFF. CDR3 DNA: TGTGCCAGCAGTGATGAGAATATCTACAATGAGCAGTTCTTC. The full variable domain, its missing parts supplied by reference TRBV2 and TRBJ2-1, is EPEVTQTPSHQVTQMGQEVILRCVPISNHLYFYWYRQILGQKVEFLVSFYNNEISEKSEIFDDQFSVERPDGSNFTLKIRSTKLEDSAMYFCASSDENIYNEQFFGPGTRLTVL.

In its sample, this clonotype was seen many times. The chain employs TRBV2 and TRBJ1-1; maybe TRBD1 (5 bases). This CDR3 has 11 residues. Trimming stripped 6 bases from V and 4 bases from J, with 6 bases between. The germline V gene encodes CDR1 SNHLY and CDR2 FYNNEI. The CDR3 sequence: CASRGATEAFF. The CDR3 nucleotides are TGTGCCAGCAGAGGGGCCACTGAAGCTTTCTTT.

In its sample, this clonotype was seen many times. V usage is TRBV7-3 and J usage is TRBJ2-2, with D unclear. This CDR3 has 13 amino acids. The germline CDR1 and CDR2 sequences are SGHTA and FQGTGA. Trimming left V 6 bases short and J 4 bases short, with 9 bases between. This chain's CDR3 is CASRPSGTGELFF. The CDR3, as DNA: TGTGCCAGCAGACCCTCCGGCACCGGGGAGCTGTTTTTT.

This clonotype has a count of ten or more. The chain uses TRBV11-2 and TRBJ1-2; possible D gene TRBD1, 5 bases. The CDR3 is made up of 15 amino acids. Germline V gene sequence: CDR1 SGHAT, CDR2 FQNNGV. The V end lost 1 base, the J end lost 5 bases, and 14 bases lay between the germline ends. CDR3 loop: CASSLVVGVPYGYTF. DNA of the CDR3: TGTGCCAGCAGCTTAGTCGTGGGGGTACCATATGGCTACACCTTC.

This rearrangement joins TRBV24-1 to TRBJ2-2; D ambiguous. Trimming stripped 9 bases from V and 3 bases from J, with 7 bases between. The CDR3 has 12 amino acids. Germline V lookup: CDR1 KGHDR, CDR2 SFDVKD. CDR3 region: CATEHYTGELFF. In nucleotides, the CDR3 is TGTGCCACCGAGCACTACACCGGGGAGCTGTTTTTT.

This clonotype was detected ten times or more. The gene calls are TRBV28 and TRBJ2-7; 10 positions match TRBD1. CDR3 size: 15 residues. V was pared by 6 bases and J by 7 bases, with 12 bases of the junction left unmatched. Germline values: CDR1 MDHEN, CDR2 SYDVKM. The CDR3 is CASSWGQGWTGEQYF. The CDR3 region has the DNA TGTGCCAGCAGCTGGGGACAGGGGTGGACGGGAGAGCAGTACTTC. The entire variable domain, with the rest obtained from reference TRBV28 and TRBJ2-7, is as follows: DVKVTQSSRYLVKRTGEKVFLECVQDMDHENMFWYRQDPGLGLRLIYFSYDVKMKEKGDIPEGYSVSREKKERFSLILESASTNQTSMYLCASSWGQGWTGEQYFGPGTRLTVT.

CDR3 region: CASSLVRGLAGYNEQFF. CDR3 nucleotides: TGCGCCAGCAGCTTGGTCAGAGGGCTAGCGGGATACAATGAGCAGTTCTTC. J is TRBJ2-1 and V is TRBV5-1; TRBD2 matches at 9 bases. CDR1 is SGHRS and CDR2 is YFSETQ in the germline V gene. The CDR3 covers 17 residues. Trimming at V came to 0 bases and at J to 4 bases, leaving 8 bases not matched to a gene. The full variable domain, with the rest looked up from reference TRBV5-1 and TRBJ2-1, is KAGVTQTPRYLIKTRGQQVTLSCSPISGHRSVSWYQQTPGQGLQFLFEYFSETQRNKGNFPGRFSGRQFSNSRSEMNVSTLELGDSALYLCASSLVRGLAGYNEQFFGPGTRLTVL.

Only a few counts were recorded for this clonotype. The chain's CDR3 is CAIDGTGNVRGSYEQYF. The CDR3 DNA reads TGTGCCATCGACGGGACAGGGAACGTTCGGGGCTCCTACGAGCAGTACTTC. The V call is TRBV2, the J call TRBJ2-7; 9 bases are a match to TRBD1. CDR1 is SNHLY and CDR2 is FYNNEI in the germline V gene. V gave up 10 bases and J gave up 0 bases; unmatched junction bases: 16. The CDR3 length is 17 residues. The full variable domain, rest sourced from reference TRBV2 and TRBJ2-7, is EPEVTQTPSHQVTQMGQEVILRCVPISNHLYFYWYRQILGQKVEFLVSFYNNEISEKSEIFDDQFSVERPDGSNFTLKIRSTKLEDSAMYFCAIDGTGNVRGSYEQYFGPGTRLTVT.

This clonotype was observed a few times. The chain links TRBV30 to TRBJ2-7; D gene uncertain. Germline-derived CDR1 and CDR2 are GTSNPN and SVGIG (reference sequence). This CDR3 contains 12 residues. V dropped 0 bases and J dropped 4 bases, with 7 bases sitting between them. CDR3 nucleotides: TGTGCCTGGAGTGTAATGGCGTACGAGCAGTACTTC. As protein: CAWSVMAYEQYF.

Ten or more counts support this clonotype. This chain's CDR3 is CASSSRTTNTGELFF. CDR3 nucleotides: TGTGCCAGCAGCTCCCGGACTACGAACACCGGGGAGCTGTTTTTT. The rearrangement joins TRBV7-3 to TRBJ2-2; tentative D call: TRBD2 (6 bases). Germline assignment: CDR1 SGHTA and CDR2 FQGTGA. V was pared by 4 bases and J by 0 bases, with 9 bases between. CDR3 length equals 15 residues.

The chain uses TRBV18 and TRBJ2-7; D might be TRBD2 (5 bases). This CDR3 comprises 13 residues. Trimming took 11 bases from V and 0 from J, leaving 14 bases between them. Germline V gives CDR1 KGHSH, CDR2 LQKENI. The CDR3 loop is CAVREGLSYEQYF. DNA for the CDR3: TGTGCCGTGCGTGAGGGCCTCTCCTACGAGCAGTACTTC.

In its sample, this clonotype was seen many times. The chain combines TRBV28 with TRBJ2-7, with 8 bases fitting TRBD2. J lost 7 bases, V lost 2 bases, and 16 bases had no gene match. Per germline, CDR1 MDHEN and CDR2 SYDVKM. The CDR3 length is 17 residues. The CDR3 loop reads CASSLGGSGRAFGEQYF. The CDR3 DNA reads TGTGCCAGCAGTTTAGGTGGGTCCGGGAGGGCCTTTGGAGAGCAGTACTTC.